Below, 30 T cell receptor beta chains from the same sample are listed, as sequenced in a study of T cell repertoires in cytomegalovirus infection. TCRdb recomputed calls from the reads with MiXCR, one row per CDR3 protein. The sample comprises 650,000 to 900,000 distinct CDR3 sequences, approximately 32% of which are singletons, and over 10% rests with the top ten. Their recognized antigens are unknown. The source was cultured CD8+ T cells from PBMCs, collected from culture after CMV antigen stimulation. The source of these receptors is a human donor in good health (CMV status not recorded). Some clones in this sample may be carry-over from other donors' samples.

This clonotype was counted a few times. V is TRBV9 and J is TRBJ1-4, with D unclear. Trimming removed 8 bases at V and 1 base at J, with 12 bases between. This CDR3 contains 14 residues. Germline V gene sequence: CDR1 SGDLS, CDR2 YYNGEE. DNA for the CDR3: TGTGCCAGTAGGAGGGATAGAACTAATGAAAAACTGTTTTTT. This encodes CASRRDRTNEKLFF.

The chain is built from TRBV27 and TRBJ2-5; the D is unclear. The CDR3 totals 17 residues. Trimming shortened V by 6 bases and J by 2 bases, and 22 bases separated the two germline ends. CDR1 and CDR2 from the germline V gene are MNHEY and SMNVEV (reference sequence). The CDR3 DNA reads TGTGCCAGCAGCCCCCCGAACGGGCCTACCGCTCAAGAGACCCAGTACTTC. This encodes CASSPPNGPTAQETQYF.

The chain recombines TRBV7-8 with TRBJ1-2; D unresolved. The CDR3 consists of 13 residues. The germline gives CDR1 SGHVS, CDR2 FQNEAQ. Deletions cut 0 bases from V and 10 bases from J, with 12 bases between. CDR3 DNA: TGTGCCAGCAGCTTAGCCGGCGGCCAGGACTACACCTTC. Protein product: CASSLAGGQDYTF.

The rearrangement links TRBV7-9 to TRBJ1-5, with D uncertain. V lost 5 bases, J lost 11 bases, and 16 bases lay in between. Germline V gene sequence: CDR1 SEHNR, CDR2 FQNEAQ (reference sequence). The CDR3 extends over 13 amino acids. This chain's CDR3 is CASSGLDGNTQHF. The CDR3 nucleotides read TGTGCCAGCAGCGGTTTGGACGGGAATACCCAGCATTTT.

This clonotype was seen only a few times. This sequence joins TRBV5-5 and TRBJ1-1; 7 bases line up with TRBD1. V shed 0 bases, J shed 9 bases, and the junction held 2 bases outside the gene matches. This CDR3 region has 12 residues. CDR1 and CDR2 (germline): SGHKS, YYEKEE (reference sequence). The CDR3 sequence: CASSLGQGKAFF. CDR3 DNA: TGTGCCAGCAGCTTGGGACAGGGCAAAGCTTTCTTT.

There are many counts of this clonotype. The gene calls are TRBV28 and TRBJ2-4; TRBD1 might be the D (6 bases). V lost 6 bases and J 0 bases, leaving 21 bases between the germline ends. Germline V lookup: CDR1 MDHEN, CDR2 SYDVKM. This CDR3 region has 18 residues. The CDR3 sequence is CASRPGTRKGLAKNIQYF. The CDR3 DNA follows: TGTGCCAGCAGACCCGGGACAAGGAAGGGTCTAGCCAAAAACATTCAGTACTTC.

On this clonotype: This could be a read error, since a much larger clone is one nucleotide away. This chain connects TRBV6-5 to TRBJ2-3; D ambiguous. Germline CDR1 and CDR2: MNHEY and SVGAGI. V was shortened by 0 bases and J by 3 bases, with 10 bases between the two germline ends. The CDR3 spans 15 residues. The CDR3 loop is CASSYSIGRTDTQYF. The CDR3 DNA sequence: TGTGCCAGCAGTTACTCGATCGGTCGTACAGATACGCAGTATTTT.

This clonotype has a count of ten or more. The chain recombines TRBV7-8 with TRBJ1-2; a weak D match, TRBD1 (6 bases). With 3 bases removed from V and 5 bases from J, the gap between germline ends came to 22 bases. CDR1 and CDR2 from the germline V gene are SGHVS and FQNEAQ. The CDR3 totals 17 residues. In DNA form, the CDR3 reads TGTGCCAGCAGCTTTGGTGTGGACAGCGGCTTCGGTTATGGCTACACCTTC. Translated, it gives CASSFGVDSGFGYGYTF.

In this sample, this clonotype turned up many times. This chain links TRBV7-8 with TRBJ1-2; D call uncertain. Germline CDR1 is SGHVS and CDR2 is FQNEAQ. The CDR3 has 14 amino acids. V lost 5 bases to trimming and J lost 7 bases, with 17 bases between them. Written as DNA, the CDR3 is TGTGCCAGCAGCCCAACCCGGTCAGTTAGTGGCTACACCTTC. This encodes CASSPTRSVSGYTF.

As DNA, the CDR3 is TGTGCCAGCAGGGCCTCGTGGGGGCCAGGTGGCTACACCTTC. It encodes CASRASWGPGGYTF. The rearrangement links TRBV12-3 or TRBV12-4 to TRBJ1-2; tentative D call: TRBD1 (6 bases). CDR3 size: 14 residues. V lost 6 bases to trimming and J lost 7 bases, with 18 bases between them.

This sequence joins TRBV4-1 and TRBJ2-5; D gene unclear. CDR1 and CDR2 (germline): MGHRA, YSYEKL. Trimming shortened V by 1 base and J by 1 base, and 10 bases separated the two germline ends. The CDR3 runs 15 residues. CDR3 sequence (DNA): TGCGCCAGCAGCCAAGTTTGGGGTACCCAAGAGACCCAGTACTTC. Translating gives CASSQVWGTQETQYF.

This clonotype was found once. The chain employs TRBV24-1 and TRBJ2-2; no clear D gene. Germline loops: CDR1 KGHDR, CDR2 SFDVKD. CDR3 length: 15 amino acids. V gave up 0 bases and J gave up 4 bases, with 8 bases separating them. The CDR3 DNA sequence: TGTGCCACCAGTGATTTGGACGAGGTCACCGGGGAGCTGTTTTTT. Residues: CATSDLDEVTGELFF.

The chain couples TRBV12-3 or TRBV12-4 to TRBJ1-5; perhaps TRBD1 as D (6 bases). Trimming took off 1 base at V and 4 bases at J, with 17 bases between the two ends. The CDR3 totals 17 residues. The CDR3 reads CASSLGGRNRENQPQHF. The DNA for the CDR3 is TGTGCCAGCAGTTTAGGGGGCCGTAACAGGGAGAATCAGCCCCAGCATTTT.

V usage is TRBV7-2 and J usage is TRBJ2-1; 11 bases fit TRBD2. The V segment lost 1 base and the J segment 7 bases; nucleotides outside the gene matches: 3. This CDR3 has 15 residues. Germline V CDR1 and CDR2: SGHTA, FQGNSA. The CDR3 DNA sequence: TGTGCCAGCAGCTTAGTAGCGGGGGGGCCGAATGAGCAGTTCTTC. This translates into CASSLVAGGPNEQFF.

This clonotype was detected a few times. This rearrangement joins TRBV10-3 to TRBJ2-5; D is perhaps TRBD1 or TRBD2 (5 bases each). The CDR3 is 14 amino acids. V lost 4 bases, J lost 5 bases, and 14 bases lay in between. Looked up from germline, CDR1 is ENHRY and CDR2 is SYGVKD. The DNA for the CDR3 is TGTGCCATCAGTGCTGTCCAGGGACGCGAGACCCAGTACTTC. The encoded protein is CAISAVQGRETQYF.

This clonotype has a count of ten or more. The CDR3 does not close with the conserved phenylalanine or tryptophan, likely indicating a read error. No DNA is shown, since the ends of the CDR3 on it are uncertain; the CDR3 is the one TCRdb lists. The V gene is TRBV7-6, the J gene TRBJ1-2; the table's D call of TRBD1 was not tested on the DNA. Germline values: CDR1 SGHVS, CDR2 FNYEAQ. The CDR3 is 14 residues long, ends included. CDR3 sequence: CASSLSPLGEVAKI.

The rearrangement uses TRBV27 and TRBJ1-2; tentative D call: TRBD1 (6 bases). Trimming removed 3 bases from V and 7 bases from J, with 12 bases in between. The CDR3 sequence is 13 residues long. The germline gives CDR1 MNHEY, CDR2 SMNVEV (reference sequence). The CDR3 region is CASSFQQGGGYTF. The CDR3 nucleotides read TGTGCCAGCAGTTTTCAACAGGGTGGTGGCTACACCTTC.

To note about this clonotype: The germline gene is not matched at one end of the junction; a read error may be the cause. This sequence joins TRBV11-2 and TRBJ2-1; D perhaps matches TRBD2 (5 bases). The CDR3 has 13 amino acids. Germline V CDR1 and CDR2: SGHAT, FQNNGV. The CDR3 loop is CANSPGVYNEQFF. CDR3 sequence (DNA): TGTGCCAACAGCCCCGGGGTATACAATGAGCAGTTCTTC.

The chain employs TRBV7-8 and TRBJ1-2; possible D gene TRBD1, 5 bases. CDR3 length: 14 residues. The V and J ends lost 4 bases and 6 bases respectively, with 15 bases between them. Germline CDR1 is SGHVS and CDR2 is FQNEAQ. The CDR3 is CASSSLKGSDGYTF. The CDR3 DNA reads as TGTGCCAGCAGCTCATTAAAGGGGAGTGATGGCTACACCTTC.

V and J are TRBV5-1 and TRBJ1-1, with a weak D call TRBD1 (5 bases). The CDR3 is made up of 14 amino acids. Trimming took 0 bases from V and 5 from J, leaving 11 bases between them. Germline V gene data show CDR1 as SGHRS and CDR2 as YFSETQ. The CDR3 sequence: CASSLGPGKTEAFF. The CDR3 bases are TGCGCCAGCAGCTTGGGCCCAGGGAAAACTGAAGCTTTCTTT.

This clonotype has only a few counts. The chain carries TRBV6-2 or TRBV6-3 and TRBJ2-5; D gene unclear. The CDR3 extends over 15 amino acids. Germline loops: CDR1 MNHEY, CDR2 SVGEGT. Between the trimmed V and J ends, which lost 7 bases and 2 bases, there was a span of 17 bases. The CDR3 nucleotides are TGTGCCAGCATCGAAATCCGAGTAATTCAAGAGACCCAGTACTTC. Amino acids: CASIEIRVIQETQYF.

The rearrangement uses TRBV7-8 and TRBJ1-2; D unresolved. The CDR3 sequence is 13 residues long. Trimming left V 5 bases short and J 10 bases short, with 17 bases between. Germline CDR1 reads SGHVS; CDR2 reads FQNEAQ. The CDR3 sequence is CASSAGPGPDYTF. The CDR3, as DNA: TGTGCCAGCAGCGCCGGCCCCGGGCCGGACTACACCTTC.

This sequence joins TRBV2 and TRBJ1-3, with a possible D match to TRBD1 (6 bases). From germline, CDR1 is SNHLY and CDR2 FYNNEI. V was clipped by 11 bases and J by 2 bases, with 13 bases between them. The CDR3 length is 13 residues. The CDR3 here is CALQGRPGNTIYF. CDR3 in DNA: TGTGCCCTACAGGGCCGGCCTGGAAACACCATATATTTT.

There are many counts of this clonotype. This chain joins TRBV6-6 and TRBJ1-2, with 8 bases that match TRBD1. The CDR3 contains 15 residues. Germline V gives CDR1 MNHNY, CDR2 SVGAGI (reference sequence). After removal of 2 bases from V and 6 bases from J, the junction contained 8 bases not matched to a gene. The CDR3 DNA follows: TGTGCCAGCAGTTACCTCGGGGGACAGGAAGATGGCTACACCTTC. As protein: CASSYLGGQEDGYTF.

This clonotype showed up just a few times. J is TRBJ2-7 and V is TRBV20-1; tentatively, D is TRBD1 (5 bases). The CDR3 length is 12 residues. CDR1 is DFQATT and CDR2 is SNEGSKA in the germline V gene (reference sequence). V gave up 6 bases and J gave up 1 base, with 10 bases separating them. CDR3 sequence: CSAPTESYEQYF. CDR3 sequence (DNA): TGCAGTGCCCCGACAGAATCCTACGAGCAGTACTTC.

This clonotype was seen only a few times. The gene calls are TRBV5-6 and TRBJ2-5, with 7 bases lining up with TRBD2. The CDR3 is made up of 16 amino acids. Germline V CDR1 and CDR2: SGHDT, YYEEEE. Trimming took 1 base from V and 9 from J; bases not matched to a gene: 15. This CDR3 is CASSLKRDGAHTAQYF. Written as DNA, the CDR3 is TGTGCCAGCAGCTTGAAGCGGGACGGGGCCCACACGGCCCAGTACTTC.

This clonotype was recorded many times. The chain combines TRBV7-6 with TRBJ2-2; D perhaps matches TRBD2 (7 bases). In germline, CDR1 is SGHVS, CDR2 FNYEAQ. V was shortened by 1 base and J by 2 bases, with 14 bases between the two germline ends. CDR3 size: 17 residues. DNA of the CDR3: TGTGCCAGCAGCTTAGTTTACGGGGGGCCAAACACCGGGGAGCTGTTTTTT. It codes for CASSLVYGGPNTGELFF. Full variable domain (missing parts from reference TRBV7-6 and TRBJ2-2): GAGVSQSPRYKVTKRGQDVALRCDPISGHVSLYWYRQALGQGPEFLTYFNYEAQQDKSGLPNDRFSAERPEGSISTLTIQRTEQRDSAMYRCASSLVYGGPNTGELFFGEGSRLTVL.

The V gene is TRBV7-6, the J gene TRBJ2-2; D is perhaps TRBD2 (6 bases). Trimming pared 1 base from V and 5 bases from J, leaving 17 bases between. Germline V gene sequence: CDR1 SGHVS, CDR2 FNYEAQ. The CDR3 has 17 residues. CDR3 in amino acids: CASSLGPMEGRTGELFF. Written as DNA, the CDR3 is TGTGCCAGCAGCTTAGGGCCCATGGAGGGTAGAACCGGGGAGCTGTTTTTT.

The chain combines TRBV6-1 with TRBJ2-2, with D possibly matching TRBD1 (7 bases). V lost 7 bases to trimming and J lost 4 bases, with 10 bases between them. Germline CDR1 is MNHNS and CDR2 is SASEGT. CDR3 length: 13 residues. CDR3 in amino acids: CASNQGGTGELFF. Written as DNA, the CDR3 is TGTGCCAGCAATCAGGGGGGCACCGGGGAGCTGTTTTTT.

The V call is TRBV7-6, the J call TRBJ1-1; TRBD1 aligns across 9 bases. The V and J ends lost 4 bases and 4 bases, in that order; junction bases with no gene match: 7. CDR1 is SGHVS and CDR2 is FNYEAQ in the germline V gene. The CDR3 runs 15 residues. CDR3 DNA: TGTGCCAGCAGCTATACAGGGGGCTCTAGCACTGAAGCTTTCTTT. Translated: CASSYTGGSSTEAFF.